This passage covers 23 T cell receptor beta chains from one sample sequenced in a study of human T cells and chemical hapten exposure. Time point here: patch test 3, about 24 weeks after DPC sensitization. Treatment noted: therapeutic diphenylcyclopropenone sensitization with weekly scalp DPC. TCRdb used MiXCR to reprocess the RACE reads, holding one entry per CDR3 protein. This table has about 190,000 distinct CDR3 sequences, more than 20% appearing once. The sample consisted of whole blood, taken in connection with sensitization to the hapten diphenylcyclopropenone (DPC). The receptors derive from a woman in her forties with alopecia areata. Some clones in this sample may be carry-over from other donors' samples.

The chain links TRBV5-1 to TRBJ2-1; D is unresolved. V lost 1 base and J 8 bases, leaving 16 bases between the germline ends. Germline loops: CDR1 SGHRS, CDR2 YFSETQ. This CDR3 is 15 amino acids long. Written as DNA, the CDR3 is TGCGCCAGCAGCTTGATCCGGGCGCCGGCCGATGAGCAGTTCTTC. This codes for CASSLIRAPADEQFF.

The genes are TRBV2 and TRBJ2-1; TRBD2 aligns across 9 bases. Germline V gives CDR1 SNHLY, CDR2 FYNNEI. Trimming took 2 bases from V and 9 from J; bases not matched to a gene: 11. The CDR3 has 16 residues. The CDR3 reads CASSELLSGRPVEQFF. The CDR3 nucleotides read TGTGCCAGCAGTGAACTACTTAGCGGGAGACCAGTTGAGCAGTTCTTC.

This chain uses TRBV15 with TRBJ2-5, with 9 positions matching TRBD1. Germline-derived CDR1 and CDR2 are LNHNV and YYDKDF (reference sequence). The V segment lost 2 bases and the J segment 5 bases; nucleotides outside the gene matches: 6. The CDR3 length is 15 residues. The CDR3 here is CATSRSTGGVETQYF. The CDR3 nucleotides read TGTGCCACCAGCAGATCTACAGGGGGCGTGGAGACCCAGTACTTC.

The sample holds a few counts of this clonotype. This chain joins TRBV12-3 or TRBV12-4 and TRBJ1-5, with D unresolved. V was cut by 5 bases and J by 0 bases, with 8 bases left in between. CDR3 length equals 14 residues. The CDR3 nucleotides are TGTGCCAGCAGTGTGGAGGGTAGCAATCAGCCCCAGCATTTT. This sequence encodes CASSVEGSNQPQHF.

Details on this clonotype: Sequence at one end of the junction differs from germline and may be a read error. The CDR3 is CASTLRTGGDYGYTF. The CDR3 DNA follows: TGTGCCAGCACTTTAAGAACCGGGGGCGACTATGGCTACACCTTC. The chain is built from TRBV28 and TRBJ1-2; possible D gene TRBD1, 6 bases. The germline CDR1 and CDR2 sequences are MDHEN and SYDVKM. The CDR3 length is 15 residues.

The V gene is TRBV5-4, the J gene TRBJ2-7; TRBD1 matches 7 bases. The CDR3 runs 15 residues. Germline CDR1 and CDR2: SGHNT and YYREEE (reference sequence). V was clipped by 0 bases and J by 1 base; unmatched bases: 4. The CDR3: CASSLEGTESYEQYF. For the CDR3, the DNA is TGTGCCAGCAGCTTGGAGGGGACAGAGTCCTACGAGCAGTACTTC.

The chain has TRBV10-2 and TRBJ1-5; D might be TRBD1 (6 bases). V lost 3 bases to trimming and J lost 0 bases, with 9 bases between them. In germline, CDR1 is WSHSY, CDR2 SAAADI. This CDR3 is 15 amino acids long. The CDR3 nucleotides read TGCGCCAGCAGTGATGGACAGTATAGCAATCAGCCCCAGCATTTT. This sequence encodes CASSDGQYSNQPQHF.

The CDR3 DNA reads as TGTGCCAGCAGCTTAGGGACCCAAGGAGGGCGAACGGGCAATGAGCAGTTCTTC. It specifies CASSLGTQGGRTGNEQFF. V is TRBV7-2 and J is TRBJ2-1; possible D gene TRBD2, 6 bases. This CDR3 spans 18 amino acids. The germline gives CDR1 SGHTA, CDR2 FQGNSA. V was shortened by 1 base and J by 6 bases, with 22 bases between the two germline ends.

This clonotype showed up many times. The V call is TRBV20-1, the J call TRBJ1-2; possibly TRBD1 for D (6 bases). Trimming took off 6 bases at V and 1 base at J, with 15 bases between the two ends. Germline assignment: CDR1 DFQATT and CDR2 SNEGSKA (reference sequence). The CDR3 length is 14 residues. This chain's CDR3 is CSAIWGAVNYGYTF. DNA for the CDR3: TGCAGTGCAATCTGGGGGGCGGTTAACTATGGCTACACCTTC.

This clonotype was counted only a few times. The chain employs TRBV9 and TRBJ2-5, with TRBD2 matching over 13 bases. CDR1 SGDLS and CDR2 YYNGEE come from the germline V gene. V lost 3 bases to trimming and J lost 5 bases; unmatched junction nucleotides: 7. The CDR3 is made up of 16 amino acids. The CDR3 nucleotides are TGTGCCAGCAGCGAAACTAGCGGGAGGGCCGGGGAGACCCAGTACTTC. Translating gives CASSETSGRAGETQYF.

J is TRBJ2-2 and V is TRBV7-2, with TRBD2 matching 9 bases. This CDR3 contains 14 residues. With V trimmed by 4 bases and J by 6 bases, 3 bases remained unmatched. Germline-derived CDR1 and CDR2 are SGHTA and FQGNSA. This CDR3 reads CASSWGLASGELFF. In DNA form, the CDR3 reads TGTGCCAGCAGCTGGGGACTAGCATCCGGGGAGCTGTTTTTT.

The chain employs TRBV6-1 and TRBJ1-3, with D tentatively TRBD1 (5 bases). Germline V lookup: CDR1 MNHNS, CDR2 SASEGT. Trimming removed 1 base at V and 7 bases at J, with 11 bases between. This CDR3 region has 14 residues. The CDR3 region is CASSEVQGRNTIYF. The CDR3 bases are TGTGCCAGCAGTGAAGTGCAGGGAAGGAACACCATATATTTT.

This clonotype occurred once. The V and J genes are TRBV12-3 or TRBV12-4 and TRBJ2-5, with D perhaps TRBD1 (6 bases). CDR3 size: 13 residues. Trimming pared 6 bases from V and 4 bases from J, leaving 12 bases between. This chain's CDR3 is CASSTGLGETQYF. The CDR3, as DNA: TGTGCCAGCAGCACAGGGTTAGGAGAGACCCAGTACTTC.

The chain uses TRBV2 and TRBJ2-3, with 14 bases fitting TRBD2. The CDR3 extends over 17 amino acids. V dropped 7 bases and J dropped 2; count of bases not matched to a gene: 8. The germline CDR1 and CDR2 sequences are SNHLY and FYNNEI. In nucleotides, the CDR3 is TGTGCCAGCAACCTGGGACTAGCGGGAGAGTCCACAGATACGCAGTATTTT. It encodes CASNLGLAGESTDTQYF.

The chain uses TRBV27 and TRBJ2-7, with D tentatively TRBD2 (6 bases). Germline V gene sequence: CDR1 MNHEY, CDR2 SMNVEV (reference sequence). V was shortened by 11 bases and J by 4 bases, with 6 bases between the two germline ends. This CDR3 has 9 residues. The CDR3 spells CAAGYEQYF. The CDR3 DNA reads TGTGCCGCGGGGTACGAGCAGTACTTC.

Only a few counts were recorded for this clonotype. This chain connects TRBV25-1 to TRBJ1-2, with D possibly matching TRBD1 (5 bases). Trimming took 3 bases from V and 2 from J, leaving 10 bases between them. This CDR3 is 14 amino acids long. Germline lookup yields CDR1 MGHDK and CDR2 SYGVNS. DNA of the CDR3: TGTGCCAGCAGTGACGTCTGGGGCAACTATGGCTACACCTTC. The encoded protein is CASSDVWGNYGYTF.

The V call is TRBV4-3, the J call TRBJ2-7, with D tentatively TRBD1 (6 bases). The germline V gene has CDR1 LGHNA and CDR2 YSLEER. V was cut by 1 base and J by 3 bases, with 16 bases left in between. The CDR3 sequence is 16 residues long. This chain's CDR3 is CASSQAQQGRDYEQYF. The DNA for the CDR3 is TGCGCCAGCAGCCAAGCGCAACAGGGAAGAGACTACGAGCAGTACTTC.

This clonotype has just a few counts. CDR3 in amino acids: CATSGDPRGEQFF. The CDR3 region has the DNA TGTGCCACCAGTGGGGACCCTCGGGGTGAGCAGTTCTTC. The chain carries TRBV24-1 and TRBJ2-1, with D possibly called TRBD1 or TRBD2 (5 bases each). V gave up 5 bases and J gave up 9 bases, with 13 bases separating them. The CDR3 is 13 residues long. Germline V CDR1 and CDR2: KGHDR, SFDVKD.

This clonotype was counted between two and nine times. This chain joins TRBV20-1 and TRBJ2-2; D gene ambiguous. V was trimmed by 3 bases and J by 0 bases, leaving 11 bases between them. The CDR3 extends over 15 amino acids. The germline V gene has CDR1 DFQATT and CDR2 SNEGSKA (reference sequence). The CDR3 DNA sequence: TGCAGTGCTAGTGCACTTTATACGAACACCGGGGAGCTGTTTTTT. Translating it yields CSASALYTNTGELFF.

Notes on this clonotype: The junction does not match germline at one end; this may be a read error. The CDR3 region is CASSRDRGVDEQYF. DNA of the CDR3: TGTGCTAGCAGCCGAGACAGGGGAGTCGACGAGCAGTACTTC. The chain carries TRBV7-7 and TRBJ2-7; 8 nucleotides agree with TRBD1. Germline values: CDR1 SSHAT, CDR2 FNYEAQ (reference sequence). CDR3 length: 14 amino acids.

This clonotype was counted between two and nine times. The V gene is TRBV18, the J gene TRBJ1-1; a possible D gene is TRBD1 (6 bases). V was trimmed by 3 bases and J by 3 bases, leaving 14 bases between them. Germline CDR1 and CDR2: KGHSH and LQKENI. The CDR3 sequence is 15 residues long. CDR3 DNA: TGTGCCAGCTCACCCCGGACAGTGAGGGACACTGAAGCTTTCTTT. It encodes CASSPRTVRDTEAFF.

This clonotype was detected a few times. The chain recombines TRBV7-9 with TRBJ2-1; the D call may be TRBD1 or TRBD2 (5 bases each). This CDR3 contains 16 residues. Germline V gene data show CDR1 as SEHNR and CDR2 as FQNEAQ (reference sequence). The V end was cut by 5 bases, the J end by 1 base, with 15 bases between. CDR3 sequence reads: CASSPFGTQSYNEQFF. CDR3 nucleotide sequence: TGTGCCAGCAGCCCGTTCGGGACCCAATCCTACAATGAGCAGTTCTTC.

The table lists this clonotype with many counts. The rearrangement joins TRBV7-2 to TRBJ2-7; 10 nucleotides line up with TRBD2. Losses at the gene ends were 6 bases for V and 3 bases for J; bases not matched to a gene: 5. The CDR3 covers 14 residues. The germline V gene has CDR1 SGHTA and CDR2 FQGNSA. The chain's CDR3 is CASSLASGSYEQYF. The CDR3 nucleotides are TGTGCCAGCAGTTTGGCTAGCGGGAGCTACGAGCAGTACTTC.